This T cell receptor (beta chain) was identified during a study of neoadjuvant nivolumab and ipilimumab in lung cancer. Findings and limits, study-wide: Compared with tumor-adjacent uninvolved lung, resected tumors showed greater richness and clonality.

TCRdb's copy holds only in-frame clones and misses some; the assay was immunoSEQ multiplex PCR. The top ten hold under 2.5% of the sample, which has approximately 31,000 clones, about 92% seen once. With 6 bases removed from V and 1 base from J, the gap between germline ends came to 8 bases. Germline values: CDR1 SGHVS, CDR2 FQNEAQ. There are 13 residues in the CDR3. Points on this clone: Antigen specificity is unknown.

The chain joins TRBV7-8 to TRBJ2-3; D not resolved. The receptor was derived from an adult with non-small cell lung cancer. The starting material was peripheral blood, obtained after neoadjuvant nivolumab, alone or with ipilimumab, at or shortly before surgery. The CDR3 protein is CASRSLGTDTQYF. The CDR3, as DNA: TGTGCCAGCAGATCCCTTGGCACAGATACGCAGTATTTT.